The 30 T cell receptor beta chains below come from one sample, sequenced in a study of shared clonotypes between healthy human individuals. Sequencing used immunoSEQ multiplex PCR; TCRdb keeps in-frame clones, though not all of them. The sample records 850,000 to 1,100,000 clones, 60% to 80% being singletons. Sequencing was carried out using memory CD4+ T cells from PBMCs. Subset denoted: CD45RA-negative fraction. The receptors shown here come from a young man in good health. Some clones in this sample may be carry-over from other donors' samples.

The chain recombines TRBV5-3 with TRBJ2-3; no firm D call. TRBV5-3 is assigned to the ORF class and has an uncertain function. Trimming cost V 0 bases and J 0 bases, with 8 bases left between them. The CDR3 runs 15 residues. CDR3 nucleotides: TGTGCCAGAAGCTTGGGGCAGGAAAGCACAGATACGCAGTATTTT. Encoded protein: CARSLGQESTDTQYF.

There are a few counts of this clone. A clone one base away is much larger, so this may be a read error. The chain combines TRBV28 with TRBJ2-7, with 7 bases lining up with TRBD1. The CDR3 has 13 amino acids. Germline V lookup: CDR1 MDHEN, CDR2 SYDVKM. The V segment lost 4 bases and the J segment 2 bases; nucleotides outside the gene matches: 2. The CDR3 DNA sequence: TGTGCCAGCAGTTCGGGACAGCCCTACGAGCAGTACTTC. Its translation is CASSSGQPYEQYF.

The CDR3 DNA is TGTGCCAGTAGTCTCGGGACGGGTCAGCCCCAGCATTTT. Protein: CASSLGTGQPQHF. The J gene is TRBJ1-5, the V gene TRBV19; tentatively, D is TRBD1 (5 bases). V was clipped by 5 bases and J by 6 bases, with 11 bases between them. The CDR3 has 13 residues. Germline loops: CDR1 LNHDA, CDR2 SQIVND (reference sequence). The variable domain in full, completed from reference TRBV19 and TRBJ1-5, reads DGGITQSPKYLFRKEGQNVTLSCEQNLNHDAMYWYRQDPGQGLRLIYYSQIVNDFQKGDIAEGYSVSREKKESFPLTVTSAQKNPTAFYLCASSLGTGQPQHFGDGTRLSIL.

This clone was seen a handful of times. This specimen includes other DNA sequences encoding the same CDR3. The genes are TRBV7-2 and TRBJ1-2; D is unclear. Germline V gene lookup returns CDR1 SGHTA and CDR2 FQGNSA. The ends were cut back, 2 bases at V and 4 bases at J, with 5 bases in the middle. CDR3 length equals 12 residues. The CDR3 here is CASSLTGYGYTF. The CDR3 DNA reads as TGTGCCAGCAGCTTAACGGGCTATGGCTACACCTTC.

V and J are TRBV6-1 and TRBJ2-7; 8 nucleotides align to TRBD2. J lost 0 bases, V lost 4 bases, and 5 bases had no gene match. Germline V gives CDR1 MNHNS, CDR2 SASEGT. The CDR3 extends over 15 amino acids. The CDR3 reads CASSGLAGSSYEQYF. The CDR3 DNA sequence: TGTGCCAGCAGTGGTTTAGCGGGAAGCTCCTACGAGCAGTACTTC.

The chain has TRBV5-1 and TRBJ2-3, with D unclear. Trimming took 4 bases from V and 2 from J, leaving 11 bases between them. This CDR3 region has 14 residues. Germline CDR1 reads SGHRS; CDR2 reads YFSETQ. The CDR3 loop reads CASSVQIPTDTQYF. For the CDR3, the DNA is TGCGCCAGCAGCGTACAGATCCCCACAGATACGCAGTATTTT. Using reference TRBV5-1 and TRBJ2-3 for the parts outside the CDR3, the full variable domain is KAGVTQTPRYLIKTRGQQVTLSCSPISGHRSVSWYQQTPGQGLQFLFEYFSETQRNKGNFPGRFSGRQFSNSRSEMNVSTLELGDSALYLCASSVQIPTDTQYFGPGTRLTVL.

The genes are TRBV5-1 and TRBJ2-1, with TRBD2 matching 10 bases. The germline CDR1 and CDR2 sequences are SGHRS and YFSETQ. CDR3 size: 14 residues. The junction had 5 bases not matched to a gene; V was cut back by 3 bases and J by 8 bases. The CDR3, as DNA: TGCGCCAGCAGCTCTAGCGGGAGCGGGGATGAGCAGTTCTTC. Translation: CASSSSGSGDEQFF.

The chain links TRBV28 to TRBJ2-1; D may be TRBD2 (5 bases). This CDR3 has 15 amino acids. Trimming took 5 bases from V and 0 from J, leaving 11 bases between them. Germline lookup yields CDR1 MDHEN and CDR2 SYDVKM. CDR3 coding DNA: TGTGCCAGCAGTCCACTAGACTACTCCTACAATGAGCAGTTCTTC. Protein: CASSPLDYSYNEQFF.

The V call is TRBV28, the J call TRBJ1-4; D remains ambiguous. The CDR3 length is 14 residues. CDR1 and CDR2 (germline): MDHEN, SYDVKM. The V and J ends lost 2 bases and 6 bases respectively, with 10 bases between them. CDR3 DNA: TGTGCCAGCAGTTTAAGGGATAGGGATGAAAAACTGTTTTTT. Residues: CASSLRDRDEKLFF. Complete variable domain (other parts from reference TRBV28 and TRBJ1-4): DVKVTQSSRYLVKRTGEKVFLECVQDMDHENMFWYRQDPGLGLRLIYFSYDVKMKEKGDIPEGYSVSREKKERFSLILESASTNQTSMYLCASSLRDRDEKLFFGSGTQLSVL.

The chain employs TRBV7-8 and TRBJ2-3; 13 bases agree with TRBD2. Germline V gene sequence: CDR1 SGHVS, CDR2 FQNEAQ. The CDR3 sequence is 15 residues long. Trimming took 5 bases from V and 4 from J; bases not matched to a gene: 3. The CDR3 sequence is CASSALAGGADTQYF. CDR3 sequence (DNA): TGTGCCAGCAGCGCACTAGCGGGAGGGGCAGATACGCAGTATTTT.

This rearrangement joins TRBV6-1 to TRBJ1-2, with a weak D call TRBD1 (5 bases). The CDR3 runs 15 residues. The germline V gene encodes CDR1 MNHNS and CDR2 SASEGT. The ends were cut back, 5 bases at V and 0 bases at J, with 13 bases in the middle. Here the CDR3 reads CASSSQTESNYGYTF. The CDR3 bases are TGTGCCAGCAGTTCTCAGACAGAGTCTAACTATGGCTACACCTTC.

The rearrangement uses TRBV6-1 and TRBJ2-7, with a possible D match to TRBD1 (6 bases). V shed 6 bases and J shed 3 bases, with 15 bases lying between them. The CDR3 covers 14 residues. CDR1 and CDR2 from the germline V gene are MNHNS and SASEGT. This chain's CDR3 is CASSSTGRGYEQYF. The CDR3 DNA sequence: TGTGCCAGCAGCTCAACAGGGCGAGGCTACGAGCAGTACTTC.

This clone was counted a few times. Other DNA sequences in the sample encode the same CDR3. This chain joins TRBV20-1 and TRBJ1-2; D is uncertain. The CDR3 is made up of 10 amino acids. The V end lost 3 bases, the J end lost 5 bases, and 4 bases lay between the germline ends. Germline CDR1 and CDR2: DFQATT and SNEGSKA (reference sequence). CDR3 in DNA: TGCAGTGCTAGTGATTATGGCTACACCTTC. Amino acid sequence: CSASDYGYTF.

The rearrangement joins TRBV28 to TRBJ2-7; TRBD1 aligns across 11 bases. Germline-derived CDR1 and CDR2 are MDHEN and SYDVKM. V dropped 6 bases and J dropped 2; count of bases not matched to a gene: 3. This CDR3 contains 14 residues. In nucleotides, the CDR3 is TGTGCCAGCAGAGGGACAGGGGGAACCTACGAGCAGTACTTC. Translation: CASRGTGGTYEQYF.

This clone was seen more than once but under ten times. V and J are TRBV5-1 and TRBJ2-7; D unresolved. The CDR3 length is 14 residues. V was pared by 4 bases and J by 5 bases, with 16 bases between. Germline loops: CDR1 SGHRS, CDR2 YFSETQ. The CDR3 DNA follows: TGCGCCAGCAGCCCTGGCCAGTTGAAGGACGAGCAGTACTTC. Its protein is CASSPGQLKDEQYF.

Remarks on this clone: The sample has other DNA sequences that encode this CDR3 too. This chain joins TRBV28 and TRBJ2-7; the D is unclear. Deletions cut 5 bases from V and 5 bases from J, with 7 bases between. CDR1 MDHEN and CDR2 SYDVKM come from the germline V gene. The CDR3 sequence is 11 residues long. The CDR3: CASSLFNEQYF. CDR3 bases: TGTGCCAGCAGTCTATTCAACGAGCAGTACTTC. The entire variable domain, with the rest obtained from reference TRBV28 and TRBJ2-7, is as follows: DVKVTQSSRYLVKRTGEKVFLECVQDMDHENMFWYRQDPGLGLRLIYFSYDVKMKEKGDIPEGYSVSREKKERFSLILESASTNQTSMYLCASSLFNEQYFGPGTRLTVT.

The CDR3 DNA follows: TGTGCCAGCAGCATCGGCGGGCCATATGGCTACACCTTC. Translating it yields CASSIGGPYGYTF. This chain uses TRBV7-2 with TRBJ1-2; D is uncertain. CDR1 SGHTA and CDR2 FQGNSA come from the germline V gene. The CDR3 is made up of 13 amino acids. V was shortened by 5 bases and J by 5 bases, with 12 bases between the two germline ends.

V gene TRBV28 combines with J gene TRBJ1-2; 8 bases are shared with TRBD1. Germline V lookup: CDR1 MDHEN, CDR2 SYDVKM. The CDR3 runs 14 residues. The J segment lost 5 bases and the V segment lost 5 bases, leaving 7 bases of the junction unmatched. CDR3 in amino acids: CASSIPGTGYGYTF. The DNA of the CDR3 is TGTGCCAGCAGTATCCCCGGGACAGGTTATGGCTACACCTTC.

The J gene is TRBJ2-2, the V gene TRBV5-4, with 8 bases matching TRBD2. This CDR3 spans 15 amino acids. Germline-derived CDR1 and CDR2 are SGHNT and YYREEE (reference sequence). V was clipped by 4 bases and J by 1 base; unmatched bases: 3. The CDR3 is CASSPLAGNTGELFF. The CDR3 coding sequence is TGTGCCAGCAGCCCTCTAGCGGGGAACACCGGGGAGCTGTTTTTT.

The table lists this clone with a few counts. The V and J genes are TRBV7-9 and TRBJ1-5; D possibly corresponds to TRBD1 (5 bases). The CDR3 runs 12 residues. V dropped 5 bases and J dropped 13 bases, with 15 bases sitting between them. Germline V lookup: CDR1 SEHNR, CDR2 FQNEAQ (reference sequence). This CDR3 reads CASSESGGMQHF. The DNA of the CDR3 is TGTGCCAGCAGCGAATCCGGGGGGATGCAGCATTTT.

This clone has only one observation. The chain carries TRBV7-2 and TRBJ2-2, with D possibly being TRBD1 (6 bases). This CDR3 spans 15 amino acids. Germline lookup yields CDR1 SGHTA and CDR2 FQGNSA. V was cut by 4 bases and J by 1 base, with 10 bases left in between. Here the CDR3 DNA reads TGTGCCAGCAGCTGGGGGCCGCAGAACACCGGGGAGCTGTTTTTT. Residues: CASSWGPQNTGELFF.

This clone appeared a few times. The V and J genes are TRBV5-1 and TRBJ2-3; unclear D gene. V was trimmed by 1 base and J by 0 bases, leaving 12 bases between them. The CDR3 is 16 amino acids. The germline CDR1 and CDR2 sequences are SGHRS and YFSETQ. CDR3 protein: CASSLMGSTSTDTQYF. CDR3 sequence (DNA): TGCGCCAGCAGCTTGATGGGCAGTACTAGCACAGATACGCAGTATTTT.

The rearrangement uses TRBV6-6 and TRBJ2-1, with 10 bases lining up with TRBD2. Germline CDR1 reads MNHNY; CDR2 reads SVGAGI (reference sequence). V lost 4 bases to trimming and J lost 7 bases; unmatched junction nucleotides: 10. CDR3 length: 16 amino acids. The CDR3 here is CASSSAGLASNNEQFF. For the CDR3, the DNA is TGTGCCAGCAGTTCCGCGGGACTAGCGTCGAATAATGAGCAGTTCTTC.

V usage is TRBV30 and J usage is TRBJ2-2; D not certain. The CDR3 is 13 amino acids. V lost 1 base to trimming and J lost 2 bases, with 5 bases between them. In germline, CDR1 is GTSNPN, CDR2 SVGIG (reference sequence). This CDR3 reads CAWSESNTGELFF. The CDR3 DNA follows: TGTGCCTGGAGTGAAAGTAACACCGGGGAGCTGTTTTTT. Looking up the rest from reference TRBV30 and TRBJ2-2 gives the full variable domain: SQTIHQWPATLVQPVGSPLSLECTVEGTSNPNLYWYRQAAGRGLQLLFYSVGIGQISSEVPQNLSASRPQDRQFILSSKKLLLSDSGFYLCAWSESNTGELFFGEGSRLTVL.

The chain employs TRBV5-1 and TRBJ2-3, with D perhaps given as TRBD1 or TRBD2 (6 bases each). The V gene lost 4 bases and the J gene lost 1 base, with 19 bases spanning the gap. The CDR3 consists of 17 residues. Germline V gene sequence: CDR1 SGHRS, CDR2 YFSETQ. The DNA for the CDR3 is TGCGCCAGCAGCCCTAGGAGGGGGAGCGAGGGCACAGATACGCAGTATTTT. It encodes CASSPRRGSEGTDTQYF. Supplemented by reference TRBV5-1 and TRBJ2-3, the full variable domain reads KAGVTQTPRYLIKTRGQQVTLSCSPISGHRSVSWYQQTPGQGLQFLFEYFSETQRNKGNFPGRFSGRQFSNSRSEMNVSTLELGDSALYLCASSPRRGSEGTDTQYFGPGTRLTVL.

The genes are TRBV27 and TRBJ2-1; 13 bases fit TRBD2. V gave up 5 bases and J gave up 8 bases; unmatched junction bases: 15. The germline V gene has CDR1 MNHEY and CDR2 SMNVEV (reference sequence). The CDR3 spans 18 residues. CDR3 residues: CASSPPPGLAGELDEQFF. The CDR3 DNA sequence: TGTGCCAGCAGTCCTCCGCCTGGACTAGCGGGAGAGCTAGATGAGCAGTTCTTC.

Concerning this clone: Other DNA sequences within the sample encode an identical CDR3. The chain links TRBV6-6 to TRBJ2-7, with D tentatively TRBD2 (5 bases). The CDR3 consists of 13 residues. Trimming left V 0 bases short and J 3 bases short, with 6 bases between. Per germline, CDR1 MNHNY and CDR2 SVGAGI (reference sequence). The CDR3 coding sequence is TGTGCCAGCAGTTACTCCGGGGACTACGAGCAGTACTTC. It yields the protein CASSYSGDYEQYF.

The gene calls are TRBV7-2 and TRBJ1-3, with D perhaps matching TRBD1 (5 bases). There are 14 residues in the CDR3. In germline, CDR1 is SGHTA, CDR2 FQGNSA. Trimming stripped 8 bases from V and 2 bases from J, with 13 bases between. The CDR3 DNA reads TGTGCCAGCTCGGGGGATTTAACTGGAAACACCATATATTTT. It yields the protein CASSGDLTGNTIYF.

This chain uses TRBV6-5 with TRBJ1-1; maybe TRBD1 (5 bases). V was clipped by 6 bases and J by 5 bases, with 16 bases between them. CDR3 size: 14 residues. Germline V gene sequence: CDR1 MNHEY, CDR2 SVGAGI. The CDR3 sequence: CASRLTDERTEAFF. For the CDR3, the DNA is TGTGCCAGCAGGTTGACAGACGAACGGACTGAAGCTTTCTTT.

The chain links TRBV15 to TRBJ2-6; D gene uncertain. The germline V gene has CDR1 LNHNV and CDR2 YYDKDF (reference sequence). The CDR3 extends over 15 amino acids. V lost 1 base to trimming and J lost 2 bases, with 6 bases between them. The CDR3 region has the DNA TGTGCCACCAGCAGAGGGGGTGCTGGGGCCAACGTCCTGACTTTC. Translated: CATSRGGAGANVLTF.